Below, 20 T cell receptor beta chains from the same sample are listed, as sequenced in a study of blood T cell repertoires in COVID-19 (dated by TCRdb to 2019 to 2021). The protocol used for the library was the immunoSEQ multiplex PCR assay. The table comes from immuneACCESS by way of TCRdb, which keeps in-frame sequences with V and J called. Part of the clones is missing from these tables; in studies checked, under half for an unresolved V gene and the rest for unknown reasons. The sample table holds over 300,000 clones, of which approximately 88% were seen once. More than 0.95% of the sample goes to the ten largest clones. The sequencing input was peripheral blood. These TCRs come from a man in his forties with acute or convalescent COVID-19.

This CDR3 reads CASSPVTQGTGELFF. DNA for the CDR3: TGCGCCAGCAGCCCAGTAACACAGGGTACCGGGGAGCTGTTTTTT. V usage is TRBV5-1 and J usage is TRBJ2-2, with D possibly matching TRBD1 (6 bases). The germline V gene has CDR1 SGHRS and CDR2 YFSETQ. This CDR3 is 15 amino acids long. Trimming removed 4 bases from V and 5 bases from J, with 15 bases in between.

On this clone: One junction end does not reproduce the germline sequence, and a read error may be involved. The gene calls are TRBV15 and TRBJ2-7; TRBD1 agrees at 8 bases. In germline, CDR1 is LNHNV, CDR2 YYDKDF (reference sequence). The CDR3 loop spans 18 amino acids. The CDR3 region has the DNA TGTGCCACCAGCGGAGAATACGGACAGGGAGATAGTTGCGGGGAGCAGTACTTC. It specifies CATSGEYGQGDSCGEQYF.

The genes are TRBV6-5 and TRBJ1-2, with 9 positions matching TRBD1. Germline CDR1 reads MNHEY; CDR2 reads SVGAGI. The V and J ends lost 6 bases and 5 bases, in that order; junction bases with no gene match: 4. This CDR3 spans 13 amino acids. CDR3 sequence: CASRGTGRYGYTF. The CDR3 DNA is TGTGCCAGCAGGGGGACAGGGAGATATGGCTACACCTTC.

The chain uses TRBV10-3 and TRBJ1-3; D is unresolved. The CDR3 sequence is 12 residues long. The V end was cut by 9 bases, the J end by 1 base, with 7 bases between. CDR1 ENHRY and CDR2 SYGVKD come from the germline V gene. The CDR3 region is CAIGSSGNTIYF. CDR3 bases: TGTGCCATTGGCTCGTCTGGAAACACCATATATTTT.

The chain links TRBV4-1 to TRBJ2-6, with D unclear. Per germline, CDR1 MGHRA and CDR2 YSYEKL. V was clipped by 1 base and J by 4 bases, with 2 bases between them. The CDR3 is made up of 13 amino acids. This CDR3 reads CASSQVGANVLTF. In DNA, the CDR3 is TGCGCCAGCAGCCAAGTAGGGGCCAACGTCCTGACTTTC.

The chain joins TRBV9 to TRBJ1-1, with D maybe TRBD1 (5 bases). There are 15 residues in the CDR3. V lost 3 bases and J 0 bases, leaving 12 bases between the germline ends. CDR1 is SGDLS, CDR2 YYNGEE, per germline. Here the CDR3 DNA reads TGTGCCAGCAGCGGGGCGGGACTGCTGAACACTGAAGCTTTCTTT. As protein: CASSGAGLLNTEAFF.

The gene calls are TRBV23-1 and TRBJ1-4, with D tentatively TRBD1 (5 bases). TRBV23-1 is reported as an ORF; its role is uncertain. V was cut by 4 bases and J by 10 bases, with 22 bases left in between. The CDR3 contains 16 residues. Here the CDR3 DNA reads TGCGCCAGCAGTCCTCCGGGGCCGGGACCGGGGGGAAAACTGTTTTTT. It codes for CASSPPGPGPGGKLFF.

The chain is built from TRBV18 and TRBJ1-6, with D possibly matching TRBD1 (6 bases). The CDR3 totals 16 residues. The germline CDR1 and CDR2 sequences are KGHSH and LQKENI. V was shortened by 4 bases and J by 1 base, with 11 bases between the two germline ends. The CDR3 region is CASSRKGQSYNSPLHF. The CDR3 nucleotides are TGTGCCAGCTCACGGAAGGGACAATCCTATAATTCACCCCTCCACTTT.

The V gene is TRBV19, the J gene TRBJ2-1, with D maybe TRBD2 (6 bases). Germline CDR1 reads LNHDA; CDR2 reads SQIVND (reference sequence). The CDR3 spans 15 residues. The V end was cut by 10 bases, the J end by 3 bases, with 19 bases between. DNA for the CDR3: TGTGCCACCCGGAGATCACTAGCAGGCTACAATGAGCAGTTCTTC. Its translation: CATRRSLAGYNEQFF.

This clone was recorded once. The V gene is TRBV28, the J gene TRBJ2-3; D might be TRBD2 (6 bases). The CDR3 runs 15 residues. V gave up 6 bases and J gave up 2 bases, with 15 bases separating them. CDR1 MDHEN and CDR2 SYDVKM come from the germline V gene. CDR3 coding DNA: TGTGCCAGCAGGCGCAGAGCGGGCCTCACAGATACGCAGTATTTT. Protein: CASRRRAGLTDTQYF. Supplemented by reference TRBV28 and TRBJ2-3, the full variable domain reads DVKVTQSSRYLVKRTGEKVFLECVQDMDHENMFWYRQDPGLGLRLIYFSYDVKMKEKGDIPEGYSVSREKKERFSLILESASTNQTSMYLCASRRRAGLTDTQYFGPGTRLTVL.

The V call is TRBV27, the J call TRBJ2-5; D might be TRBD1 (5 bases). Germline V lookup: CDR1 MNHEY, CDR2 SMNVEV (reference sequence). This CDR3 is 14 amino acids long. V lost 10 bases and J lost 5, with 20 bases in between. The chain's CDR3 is CATRIREGLETQYF. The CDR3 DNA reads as TGTGCCACTCGAATCAGGGAAGGGTTGGAGACCCAGTACTTC.

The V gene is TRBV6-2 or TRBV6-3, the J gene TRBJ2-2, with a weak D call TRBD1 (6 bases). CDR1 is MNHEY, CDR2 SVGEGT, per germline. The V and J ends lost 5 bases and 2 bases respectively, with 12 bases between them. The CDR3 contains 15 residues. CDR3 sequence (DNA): TGTGCCAGCAGTCGATTAGGGGGTAACACCGGGGAGCTGTTTTTT. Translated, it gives CASSRLGGNTGELFF.

DNA of the CDR3: TGTGCCAGCAGTGAAAAGAGGAGGGCCGGGGACACTGAAGCTTTCTTT. Residues: CASSEKRRAGDTEAFF. The rearrangement links TRBV6-1 to TRBJ1-1, with D unresolved. Trimming shortened V by 2 bases and J by 3 bases, and 16 bases separated the two germline ends. The germline V gene has CDR1 MNHNS and CDR2 SASEGT. The CDR3 is made up of 16 amino acids.

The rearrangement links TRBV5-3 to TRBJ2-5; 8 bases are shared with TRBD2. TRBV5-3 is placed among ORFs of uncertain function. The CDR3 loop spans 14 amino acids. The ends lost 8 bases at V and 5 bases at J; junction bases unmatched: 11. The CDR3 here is CARPSSSGGETQYF. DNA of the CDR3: TGTGCCAGGCCGTCGTCGAGCGGGGGTGAGACCCAGTACTTC.

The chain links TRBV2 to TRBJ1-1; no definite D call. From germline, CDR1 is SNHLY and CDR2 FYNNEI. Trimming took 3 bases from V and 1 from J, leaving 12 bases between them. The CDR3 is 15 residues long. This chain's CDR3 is CASSELVTRNTEAFF. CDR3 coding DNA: TGTGCCAGCAGTGAGTTGGTCACGAGGAACACTGAAGCTTTCTTT.

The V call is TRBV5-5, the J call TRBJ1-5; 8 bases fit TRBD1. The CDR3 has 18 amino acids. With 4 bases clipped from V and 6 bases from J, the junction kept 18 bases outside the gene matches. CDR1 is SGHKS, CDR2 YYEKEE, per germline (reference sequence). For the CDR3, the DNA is TGTGCCAGCAGCCCACGTGAGAGGCCAGGGGGCTTAGGTCAGCCCCAGCATTTT. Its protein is CASSPRERPGGLGQPQHF.

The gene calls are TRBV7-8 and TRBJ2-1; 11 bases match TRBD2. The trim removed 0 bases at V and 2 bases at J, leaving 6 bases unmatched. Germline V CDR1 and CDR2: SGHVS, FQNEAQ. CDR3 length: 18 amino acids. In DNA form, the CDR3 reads TGTGCCAGCAGCTTAGCGGGGGCTAGCGGGAGGACCTACAATGAGCAGTTCTTC. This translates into CASSLAGASGRTYNEQFF.

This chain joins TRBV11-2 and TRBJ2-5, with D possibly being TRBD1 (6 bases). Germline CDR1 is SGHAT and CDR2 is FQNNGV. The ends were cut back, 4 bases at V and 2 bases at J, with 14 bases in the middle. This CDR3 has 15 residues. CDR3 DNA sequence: TGTGCCAGCAGCTCGATCGGGACACTTCAAGAGACCCAGTACTTC. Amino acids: CASSSIGTLQETQYF.

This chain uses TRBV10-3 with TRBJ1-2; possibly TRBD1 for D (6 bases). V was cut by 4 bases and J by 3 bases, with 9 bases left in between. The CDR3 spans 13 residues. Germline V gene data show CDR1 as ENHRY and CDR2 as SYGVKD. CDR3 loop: CAISGGGYYGYTF. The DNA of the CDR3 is TGTGCCATCAGTGGTGGGGGCTACTATGGCTACACCTTC.

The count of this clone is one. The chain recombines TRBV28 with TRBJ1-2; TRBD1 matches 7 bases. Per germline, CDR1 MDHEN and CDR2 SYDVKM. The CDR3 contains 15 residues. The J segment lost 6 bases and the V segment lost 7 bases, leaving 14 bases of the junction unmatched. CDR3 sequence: CASITGDSKRDGYTF. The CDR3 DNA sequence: TGTGCCAGCATTACGGGGGACAGTAAGAGAGATGGCTACACCTTC.